This TCR beta chain is drawn from a study of T cell responses to AZD1222 COVID-19 vaccine. Study background: Second doses at about 4 or about 12 weeks were pooled.

Repertoires were generated with immunoSEQ multiplex PCR, while TCRdb's copy carries only in-frame clones and drops some. The profile shows roughly 130,000 clones, approximately 83% of them singletons. With respect to this clone: Its target is unknown.

Findings and limits, study-wide: Targets within unmutated variant regions were reportedly found for nearly half of spike-specific TCRs. Recipients of two AZD1222 doses showed rising Spike-specific TCR breadth and depth.

The origin of this receptor is an adult in good health. Sample: peripheral blood, taken on day 0 of AZD1222 vaccination.

CDR3 sequence (DNA): TGTGCCAGCAGCCGAAGGGGGACAGACAATGAGCAGTTCTTC. Encoded protein: CASSRRGTDNEQFF. The chain joins TRBV3-1 (or the pseudogene TRBV3-2) to TRBJ2-1; 7 bases agree with TRBD1. Trimming removed 4 bases from V and 5 bases from J; junction bases left unmatched: 5. The CDR3 loop spans 14 amino acids. Per the germline V gene, CDR1 is LGHDT and CDR2 is YNNKEL (reference sequence).